Listed below are T cell receptor beta chains from one sample, sequenced in a study of cytomegalovirus exposure and HLA in healthy donors. Assay used: immunoSEQ multiplex PCR; TCRdb lists only in-frame clones, some missing. The profile covers approximately 150,000 clones, with over 70% appearing a single time and about 3.4% taken by the ten largest. Sequenced: PBMCs. These receptors originate from a male donor in good health and CMV-seronegative. The CDR3 runs from the conserved cysteine through the conserved F or W. D genes are given only for firm matches. Clone size is shown for a subset of rows, as once, few, many or a class of expanded clone.

V	D	size	J	CDR3	DNA
TRBV28	NA	NA	TRBJ2-2	CASSSRISNTGELFF	TGTGCCAGCAGTTCCAGGATCTCGAACACCGGGGAGCTGTTTTTT
TRBV7-2	NA	NA	TRBJ1-2	CASTIQAYGYTF	TGTGCCAGCACCATACAGGCCTATGGCTACACCTTC
TRBV5-1	TRBD2	NA	TRBJ2-1	CASSFEPGLAPGEQFF	TGCGCCAGCAGCTTTGAGCCGGGACTAGCCCCCGGTGAGCAGTTCTTC
TRBV5-1	NA	once	TRBJ2-7	CASSARDCSYEQYF	TGCGCCAGCAGCGCCCGGGACTGTAGTTACGAGCAGTACTTC
TRBV29-1	NA	NA	TRBJ1-2	CSVEVLPGGGYGYTF	TGCAGCGTTGAAGTCCTCCCCGGAGGCGGCTATGGCTACACCTTC
TRBV28	NA	NA	TRBJ2-7	CASSLRLSYEQYF	TGTGCCAGCAGTTTGAGACTTAGCTACGAGCAGTACTTC
TRBV6-1	NA	NA	TRBJ1-2	CASSPRLYGYTF	TGTGCCAGCAGTCCCAGGCTCTATGGCTACACCTTC
TRBV5-7	NA	NA	TRBJ1-2	CASSLEREGGYTF	TGTGCCAGCAGCTTGGAACGGGAGGGTGGCTACACCTTC
TRBV28	NA	few	TRBJ2-2	CASSFATGEDTGELFF	TGTGCCAGCAGTTTCGCAACGGGAGAGGACACCGGGGAGCTGTTTTTT
TRBV19	NA	NA	TRBJ1-5	CASARERGNQPQHF	TGTGCCAGTGCCAGGGAACGGGGCAATCAGCCCCAGCATTTT
TRBV18	NA	NA	TRBJ2-1	CASSPSSAGTGNEQFF	TGTGCCAGCTCACCTTCCTCGGCGGGAACGGGTAATGAGCAGTTCTTC
TRBV7-9	NA	NA	TRBJ2-7	CSSSHRGLLVYEQYF	TGTTCCAGCAGCCACCGGGGTCTCCTCGTCTACGAGCAGTACTTC
TRBV14	TRBD2	NA	TRBJ2-3	CASSQTSGGKTGSTDTQYF	TGTGCCAGCAGCCAGACTAGCGGGGGGAAGACTGGTAGCACAGATACGCAGTATTTT
TRBV7-9	TRBD1	NA	TRBJ2-7	CASSLEFGTGTYEQYF	TGTGCCAGCAGCTTAGAGTTCGGGACAGGGACCTACGAGCAGTACTTC
TRBV18	NA	NA	TRBJ2-7	CASSTRQMPSEQYF	TGTGCCAGCTCAACCCGACAGATGCCTTCGGAGCAGTACTTC
TRBV11-2	TRBD1	NA	TRBJ2-3	CASSAPGQGRILDTQYF	TGTGCCAGCAGCGCCCCGGGACAGGGGCGAATCCTGGATACGCAGTATTTT
TRBV27	NA	once	TRBJ2-7	CASSLGGYHTGQYF	TGTGCCAGCAGTTTAGGAGGCTACCATACGGGGCAGTACTTC
TRBV6-5	TRBD2	NA	TRBJ2-7	CASKRLAGPEQYF	TGTGCCAGCAAGAGACTAGCGGGGCCCGAGCAGTACTTC
TRBV7-9	TRBD1	NA	TRBJ2-7	CASRYTGASYEQYF	TGTGCCAGCAGGTATACAGGGGCCTCCTACGAGCAGTACTTC
TRBV19	TRBD1	NA	TRBJ1-2	CASSIRQGVAYGYTF	TGTGCCAGTAGTATCAGACAGGGGGTTGCCTATGGCTACACCTTC
TRBV5-6	NA	NA	TRBJ2-3	CASSWRSLAADTQYF	TGTGCCAGCAGCTGGAGGAGCCTAGCAGCAGATACGCAGTATTTT